The source of this T cell receptor (beta chain) is a study of blood T cells in healthy people across ages (dated by TCRdb to the mid-2010s). About the study as a whole: In model experiments, roughly one uniquely barcoded TCR beta cDNA molecule per two T cells was captured by template switching. To track age-related changes in TCR beta repertoire diversity, the study relied on deep sequencing normalized with unique cDNA molecular identifiers. The donors were split into four age groups: young (average about 15 years), middle-aged (roughly 42), aged (roughly 60) and long-lived (approximately 89). To avoid experimental bias, donors of different ages were randomly spread across the sequencing lanes. The study analyzed two additional independent replicas of 1 million unique cDNA reads from the same blood draw for two donors, one aged 18 to 29 and one aged 80 or older. The full study reports these points: Compared with the aged group, more naive CD4+ T cells, fewer expanded clones and increased TCR diversity were shown by the long-lived group, suggesting age selection. Observed TCR beta diversity correlated strongly with the percentage of naive T cells measured by flow cytometry. Because profiling used bulk unsorted PBMCs, naive and antigen-experienced compartments could not be compared conclusively. As age increased, observed TCR beta diversity per million T cells dropped in a roughly linear way, and a significant reduction was already evident by age 40. Because donor CMV infection status was unknown, age-related changes in expanded clonotypes were potentially confounded. Estimates of total diversity based on one million sequenced T cells were regarded as lower bounds and as underestimates.

The donors were 40 or so Caucasian individuals from Russia, aged roughly 6 to 90 years, who were systemically healthy. Each donor gave 8 to 10 milliliters of peripheral blood, drawn into EDTA-treated Vacutainer tubes. Ficoll-Paque density-gradient centrifugation was used to isolate PBMCs, with at least 6.5 million obtained per sample. Trizol reagent was used to extract total RNA from the PBMCs, yielding at least 5.5 micrograms per sample. For every donor, an aliquot of PBMCs went through flow cytometry to measure the percentages of naive CD45RAhigh/CD27high T cells. The library was obtained by 5' RACE. Instrument used: Illumina HiSeq 2500. A second 7 to 11 cycle PCR used a sample-barcoded 5' primer and a J-beta primer mix. A unique molecular identifier was introduced onto each TCR beta cDNA molecule by a template-switch 5' adaptor carrying 12 random nucleotides. Each sample yielded at least 3 million CDR3-containing paired-end reads. The Mint cDNA synthesis kit, primed by a TRBC-specific oligonucleotide, was used to synthesize first-strand cDNA from all RNA. Following uracil-DNA glycosylase treatment, all cDNA underwent a first 18-cycle PCR with the universal primers M1SS and BC2_uni_R. The source study handled its data this way. For normalization, 1 million high-quality reads were randomly selected from each sample, with every read carrying a distinct molecular identifier. Reads sharing molecular identifiers were discarded rather than binned into consensus sequences. CDR3 identification, clonotype clustering and error correction used MiTCR with a Q25 quality threshold and the strictest error-elimination algorithm. A nonparametric unseen species model with Euler transformation was used to estimate lower-bound total TCR beta diversity. TCRdb took the public reads, trimmed them with fastp at Q25, ran MiXCR for clone calling and kept in-frame beta chains. Each CDR3 protein gets just one entry, which takes the most common genes and DNA from the rows behind it. TCRdb's processing, not the study's, gives the V and J calls here. Recorded for this sample are roughly 1,700,000 distinct CDR3 sequences; about 28% of them occurred a single time. Roughly 8.2% of the sample rests with the top ten.

The CDR3 measures 15 amino acids from cysteine to phenylalanine. Only CDR3 DNA is held: 45 bases, read in frame from base 1. V is cut back by 7 bases and J by 4 bases, with 12 bases in the junction unmatched. CDR1 and CDR2 (SNHLY, FYNNEI) derive from the germline V gene. This clonotype was counted only a few times. Its antigen remains undetermined. No much larger clone exists at a distance of one base, and base qualities are not known. Sequenced: blood. This sequence originates from a woman aged 25 to 45 in good health. The chain is assembled from TRBV2 and TRBJ1-2; the central 7 bases match TRBD1. DNA sequence: TGTGCCAGCAACTTAGAGTTAGGGACAGCCTATGGCTACACCTTC. Translated, this is CASNLELGTAYGYTF. When the CDR3 is completed using the reference TRBV2 and TRBJ1-2 genes on either side, the full variable domain is EPEVTQTPSHQVTQMGQEVILRCVPISNHLYFYWYRQILGQKVEFLVSFYNNEISEKSEIFDDQFSVERPDGSNFTLKIRSTKLEDSAMYFCASNLELGTAYGYTFGSGTRLTVV.